The 27 T cell receptor beta chains below were found in one sample sequenced in a study of T cells after yellow fever vaccination. TCRdb re-called the 5' RACE reads through MiXCR, storing one row per CDR3 protein. The sample carries about 220,000 distinct CDR3 sequences, approximately 3% recorded once. The starting material was CD4+ T cells sorted from PBMCs, obtained 10 days after the yellow fever booster vaccination. These receptors originate from a man younger than 30 who received the YFV17D yellow fever vaccine.

This clonotype was seen many times. This chain joins TRBV3-1 and TRBJ2-3, with D unresolved. V was pared by 4 bases and J by 6 bases, with 8 bases between. CDR1 LGHDT and CDR2 YNNKEL come from the germline V gene (reference sequence). The CDR3 runs 12 residues. The CDR3 is CASSPRTDTQYF. CDR3 DNA sequence: TGTGCCAGCAGCCCTCGAACCGATACGCAGTATTTT.

This clonotype was seen ten or more times. CDR3 in amino acids: CSVSYRVTDTQYF. CDR3 nucleotide sequence: TGCAGCGTTTCTTACAGGGTCACAGATACGCAGTATTTT. This rearrangement joins TRBV29-1 to TRBJ2-3, with D possibly being TRBD1 (6 bases). CDR1 is SQVTM, CDR2 ANQGSEA, per germline. The CDR3 runs 13 residues. V lost 5 bases, J lost 2 bases, and 11 bases lay in between.

This clonotype was seen ten or more times. The chain carries TRBV6-5 and TRBJ1-6; D might be TRBD1 (5 bases). The CDR3 length is 14 residues. CDR1 and CDR2 from the germline V gene are MNHEY and SVGAGI. The V gene lost 4 bases and the J gene lost 5 bases, with 9 bases spanning the gap. The CDR3 here is CASSWDLHNSPLHF. CDR3 sequence (DNA): TGTGCCAGCAGTTGGGACCTCCATAATTCACCCCTCCACTTT.

This clonotype was detected ten times or more. The chain has TRBV4-1 and TRBJ1-1; TRBD1 might be the D (6 bases). The germline V gene has CDR1 MGHRA and CDR2 YSYEKL. This CDR3 spans 18 amino acids. Trimming removed 0 bases from V and 3 bases from J, with 20 bases in between. For the CDR3, the DNA is TGCGCCAGCAGCCAAGATTGGGACACGGGGGACGGGGACACTGAAGCTTTCTTT. Amino acids: CASSQDWDTGDGDTEAFF.

This clonotype has a count of ten or more. The rearrangement links TRBV6-6 to TRBJ1-1; tentatively, D is TRBD1 (6 bases). Trimming stripped 7 bases from V and 3 bases from J, with 12 bases between. Germline CDR1 MNHNY, CDR2 SVGAGI (reference sequence). The length of the CDR3 is 13 residues. The CDR3 nucleotides read TGTGCCAGCACAAGACAGGCCTACACTGAAGCTTTCTTT. It encodes CASTRQAYTEAFF.

This clonotype has a count of ten or more. The rearrangement uses TRBV18 and TRBJ2-7; a possible D gene is TRBD1 (6 bases). CDR3 size: 15 residues. Trimming removed 3 bases from V and 2 bases from J, with 14 bases in between. CDR1 is KGHSH, CDR2 LQKENI, per germline. The CDR3 is CASSPGAGAPYEQYF. CDR3 bases: TGTGCCAGCTCACCGGGGGCCGGCGCTCCCTACGAGCAGTACTTC.

This clonotype was detected only a few times. The chain links TRBV5-1 to TRBJ1-3, with 7 bases aligning to TRBD1. V shed 4 bases and J 2 bases; nucleotides not matched to a gene: 3. This CDR3 has 14 residues. Germline V gene lookup returns CDR1 SGHRS and CDR2 YFSETQ. The CDR3 protein is CASSGGTAGNTIYF. In nucleotides, the CDR3 is TGCGCCAGCAGCGGAGGGACAGCTGGAAACACCATATATTTT. Complete variable domain (other parts from reference TRBV5-1 and TRBJ1-3): KAGVTQTPRYLIKTRGQQVTLSCSPISGHRSVSWYQQTPGQGLQFLFEYFSETQRNKGNFPGRFSGRQFSNSRSEMNVSTLELGDSALYLCASSGGTAGNTIYFGEGSWLTVV.

The sample holds many counts of this clonotype. The chain carries TRBV20-1 and TRBJ2-5; D is possibly TRBD1 (6 bases). Germline CDR1 is DFQATT and CDR2 is SNEGSKA (reference sequence). The CDR3 covers 14 residues. CDR3: CPGMNRAVQETQYF. The CDR3 DNA reads as TGCCCGGGTATGAACAGGGCGGTCCAAGAGACCCAGTACTTC.

This clonotype was detected only a few times. This chain connects TRBV10-3 to TRBJ2-5, with 9 bases matching TRBD2. Looked up from germline, CDR1 is ENHRY and CDR2 is SYGVKD. The CDR3 extends over 13 amino acids. The CDR3 DNA reads TGTGCAACTCGAGCGGGGGGCCAAGAGACCCAGTACTTC. It is translated as CATRAGGQETQYF.

This clonotype has more than one count but fewer than ten. The rearrangement links TRBV15 to TRBJ2-5; D possibly uses TRBD1 or TRBD2 (5 bases each). The length of the CDR3 is 16 residues. Per the germline V gene, CDR1 is LNHNV and CDR2 is YYDKDF (reference sequence). V was clipped by 1 base and J by 4 bases, with 16 bases between them. The CDR3 DNA is TGTGCCACCAGCAGAGGGTGGGGAATGAGGGGAGAGACCCAGTACTTC. Its protein is CATSRGWGMRGETQYF.

The chain recombines TRBV7-2 with TRBJ1-3; D not certain. Germline V CDR1 and CDR2: SGHTA, FQGNSA. Trimming removed 5 bases at V and 10 bases at J, with 15 bases between. The CDR3 loop spans 13 amino acids. CDR3 nucleotides: TGTGCCAGCAGCCCCGGAGCGGAGGCGACCATATATTTT. Its protein product is CASSPGAEATIYF.

V usage is TRBV24-1 and J usage is TRBJ2-5; the match to TRBD1 covers 10 bases. Germline V gene lookup returns CDR1 KGHDR and CDR2 SFDVKD. This CDR3 contains 16 residues. The J segment lost 5 bases and the V segment lost 3 bases, leaving 8 bases of the junction unmatched. CDR3 bases: TGTGCCACCAGTGATACCGGGACAGGGGTTCGGGAGACCCAGTACTTC. Translation: CATSDTGTGVRETQYF.

The table lists this clonotype with many counts. V is TRBV30 and J is TRBJ2-3; 8 nucleotides match TRBD1. Trimming cost V 5 bases and J 11 bases; bases outside gene matches: 12. The CDR3 totals 13 residues. The germline gives CDR1 GTSNPN, CDR2 SVGIG (reference sequence). The CDR3 region has the DNA TGTGCCTGGCGACAAAACCCCGGGACAGGGCAGTATTTT. Its translation is CAWRQNPGTGQYF. The entire variable domain, with the rest obtained from reference TRBV30 and TRBJ2-3, is as follows: SQTIHQWPATLVQPVGSPLSLECTVEGTSNPNLYWYRQAAGRGLQLLFYSVGIGQISSEVPQNLSASRPQDRQFILSSKKLLLSDSGFYLCAWRQNPGTGQYFGPGTRLTVL.

At least ten counts were recorded for this clonotype. The chain employs TRBV20-1 and TRBJ1-5, with TRBD1 matching 8 bases. The CDR3 length is 12 residues. V was pared by 6 bases and J by 2 bases, with 0 bases of the junction left unmatched. Germline lookup yields CDR1 DFQATT and CDR2 SNEGSKA (reference sequence). The CDR3 nucleotides read TGCAGTGCACAGGGGGGCAATCAGCCCCAGCATTTT. This translates into CSAQGGNQPQHF.

This clonotype was counted many times. Here the CDR3 reads CASSQLDRVQPQHF. CDR3 DNA: TGTGCCAGCAGTCAGTTGGACAGGGTGCAGCCCCAGCATTTT. The rearrangement joins TRBV12-3 or TRBV12-4 to TRBJ1-5; 8 nucleotides align to TRBD1. V shed 5 bases, J shed 7 bases, and the junction held 7 bases outside the gene matches. The CDR3 is 14 residues long.

This clonotype was observed a handful of times. The genes are TRBV18 and TRBJ2-3, with D perhaps matching TRBD1 (6 bases). V lost 6 bases and J lost 2, with 12 bases in between. Germline values: CDR1 KGHSH, CDR2 LQKENI. The CDR3 has 14 residues. CDR3 residues: CASSGQTITDTQYF. The CDR3 DNA is TGTGCCAGCTCCGGACAGACAATCACAGATACGCAGTATTTT. Complete variable domain (other parts from reference TRBV18 and TRBJ2-3): NAGVMQNPRHLVRRRGQEARLRCSPMKGHSHVYWYRQLPEEGLKFMVYLQKENIIDESGMPKERFSAEFPKEGPSILRIQQVVRGDSAAYFCASSGQTITDTQYFGPGTRLTVL.

In its sample, this clonotype was seen a few times. The chain couples TRBV20-1 to TRBJ2-2; 16 positions agree with TRBD2. Germline CDR1 is DFQATT and CDR2 is SNEGSKA (reference sequence). The CDR3 sequence is 16 residues long. The V segment lost 6 bases and the J segment 5 bases; nucleotides outside the gene matches: 6. CDR3 bases: TGCAGTGCGAAGGGACTAGCGGGGGGGATGACCGGGGAGCTGTTTTTT. Residues: CSAKGLAGGMTGELFF.

Only a few counts were recorded for this clonotype. V gene TRBV2 combines with J gene TRBJ2-7; D is unresolved. Trimming pared 1 base from V and 2 bases from J, leaving 6 bases between. This CDR3 comprises 13 residues. Germline V gene data show CDR1 as SNHLY and CDR2 as FYNNEI. Here the CDR3 reads CASSEVGAYEQYV. CDR3 sequence (DNA): TGTGCCAGCAGTGAAGTCGGAGCCTACGAGCAGTACGTC.

The sample holds many counts of this clonotype. The chain links TRBV20-1 to TRBJ1-4; D call uncertain. The V end was cut by 6 bases, the J end by 3 bases, with 14 bases between. The CDR3 contains 14 residues. Germline V gives CDR1 DFQATT, CDR2 SNEGSKA (reference sequence). Written as DNA, the CDR3 is TGCAGTGCGAGCGTCAGTTCGTCTAATGAAAAACTGTTTTTT. Translation gives CSASVSSSNEKLFF.

The V gene is TRBV24-1, the J gene TRBJ1-1; 7 bases align to TRBD1. Per the germline V gene, CDR1 is KGHDR and CDR2 is SFDVKD. Trimming at V came to 3 bases and at J to 8 bases, leaving 5 bases not matched to a gene. The CDR3 consists of 13 residues. CDR3 region: CATSDPRGQEAFF. The CDR3 nucleotides are TGTGCCACCAGTGATCCACGGGGACAGGAAGCTTTCTTT.

This clonotype was picked up many times. V is TRBV10-3 and J is TRBJ2-7, with D perhaps TRBD2 (5 bases). Trimming took 0 bases from V and 2 from J, leaving 11 bases between them. Germline V CDR1 and CDR2: ENHRY, SYGVKD. This CDR3 region has 15 residues. The CDR3 bases are TGTGCCATCAGTGAGTCGATCGAGGGCACCTACGAGCAGTACGTC. Protein: CAISESIEGTYEQYV.

This rearrangement joins TRBV5-1 to TRBJ2-5; D unresolved. V lost 7 bases, J lost 1 base, and 17 bases lay in between. The CDR3 spans 15 residues. The germline V gene has CDR1 SGHRS and CDR2 YFSETQ. CDR3 DNA: TGCGCCAGCTCAGAGAGGCCCGACCTCCAAGAGACCCAGTACTTC. Translating it yields CASSERPDLQETQYF.

At least ten counts were recorded for this clonotype. The chain carries TRBV7-9 and TRBJ2-1, with TRBD2 matching over 10 bases. The germline V gene has CDR1 SEHNR and CDR2 FQNEAQ (reference sequence). V lost 4 bases, J lost 3 bases, and 3 bases stayed unmatched. This CDR3 has 15 residues. The CDR3 spells CASSSIAGGYNEQFF. As DNA, the CDR3 is TGTGCCAGCAGCTCGATAGCGGGGGGCTACAATGAGCAGTTCTTC.

This clonotype was detected many times. V is TRBV4-2 and J is TRBJ2-5, with 13 bases that match TRBD2. V was clipped by 0 bases and J by 7 bases; unmatched bases: 8. CDR1 is LGHNA, CDR2 YNFKEQ, per germline. The CDR3 is 17 residues long. CDR3 protein: CASSQDGTSGVRGTQYF. CDR3 nucleotides: TGTGCCAGCAGCCAAGATGGGACTAGCGGGGTCCGGGGGACCCAGTACTTC.

A few counts support this clonotype. The rearrangement joins TRBV5-1 to TRBJ2-2; 8 bases fit TRBD1. The CDR3 contains 16 residues. V dropped 4 bases and J dropped 3; count of bases not matched to a gene: 8. Looked up from germline, CDR1 is SGHRS and CDR2 is YFSETQ. In DNA form, the CDR3 reads TGCGCCAGCAGCAAGACCGGGACAGGCGACACCGGGGAGCTGTTTTTT. Encoded protein: CASSKTGTGDTGELFF.

The chain couples TRBV24-1 to TRBJ2-1, with D perhaps matching TRBD2 (5 bases). Trimming shortened V by 0 bases and J by 8 bases, and 16 bases separated the two germline ends. CDR1 and CDR2 from the germline V gene are KGHDR and SFDVKD. The CDR3 loop spans 16 amino acids. In DNA form, the CDR3 reads TGTGCCACCAGTGATTTGTACGGGAAGTCAGTAGATGAGCAGTTCTTC. Protein: CATSDLYGKSVDEQFF.

This clonotype was picked up many times. This chain links TRBV5-1 with TRBJ2-1, with D tentatively TRBD2 (6 bases). Germline V gene data show CDR1 as SGHRS and CDR2 as YFSETQ. The CDR3 has 16 residues. Between the trimmed V and J ends, which lost 4 bases and 0 bases, there was a span of 14 bases. The CDR3 reads CASSPGGGVSYNEQFF. In nucleotides, the CDR3 is TGCGCCAGCAGCCCCGGCGGAGGGGTCTCCTACAATGAGCAGTTCTTC.